This TCR beta chain was sequenced for a study of blood T cell repertoires in COVID-19. Study at large: The United States, Italy and Spain supplied acute and convalescent COVID-19 samples. From T cells, B-cell-depleted T cells, or PBMCs came the material, which was cDNA or gDNA.

The CDR3 runs 13 residues. The ends lost 6 bases at V and 6 bases at J; junction bases unmatched: 5. In germline, CDR1 is MNHEY, CDR2 SMNVEV (reference sequence). Source study methods: Amplification of reference gene primers was used by the study to estimate nucleated cell counts. The protocol was immunoSEQ multiplex PCR, while the TCRdb copy is restricted to in-frame clones and leaves out a portion. Clone size and the V and J calls come from that table; the DNA yielded D and trimming. The sample records about 120,000 clones, approximately 87% being singletons. Input material: peripheral blood. J is TRBJ2-1 and V is TRBV27; TRBD1 matches 7 bases. The TCR sequence derives from a woman in her fifties or sixties with acute or convalescent COVID-19. The DNA for the CDR3 is TGTGCCAGCAGGCTGGCAGGGGGCAATGAGCAGTTCTTC. The encoded protein is CASRLAGGNEQFF.